This T cell receptor (beta chain) is from a study of cytomegalovirus exposure and HLA in healthy donors. Study findings and constraints: Presence/absence analyses assumed roughly uniform sequencing depth across donors. Reports indicate that TCR beta sequences accurately predicted the HLA-A and HLA-B alleles of most subjects.

Comments on this clone: Its specificity is not known.

The donors comprised healthy bone marrow donors. No CMV serostatus entry exists for this donor. The PCR contained 60 Vbeta and 13 Jbeta primers. The method was immunoSEQ multiplex PCR; TCRdb's version includes in-frame clones alone and lacks a portion of them. The top ten hold 9.5% to 13% of the sample, which has 35,000 to 45,000 clones, about 47% seen once. Looked up from germline, CDR1 is SNHLY and CDR2 is FYNNEI. J was trimmed by 7 bases and V by 7 bases; bases with no gene match: 16. This CDR3 region has 17 residues. The chain recombines TRBV2 with TRBJ2-2; 9 nucleotides match TRBD2. The sample taken for sequencing was PBMCs. The receptor comes from a human donor in good health. The CDR3 loop reads CASKYVAGDRIDGELFF. The CDR3 region has the DNA TGTGCCAGCAAGTATGTAGCGGGAGACCGTATTGACGGGGAGCTGTTTTTT.